The entry below describes one T cell receptor beta chain. Its antigen is currently unknown. Libraries were prepared by immunoSEQ multiplex PCR; TCRdb keeps only in-frame clonotypes and omits some of them. The sample lists 150,000 to 250,000 clones, approximately 93% seen once, with roughly 3.5% in the top ten. The sample belongs to a study of T cell responses to AZD1222 COVID-19 vaccine. V was trimmed by 7 bases and J by 3 bases, leaving 18 bases between them. Per the germline V gene, CDR1 is SGHNT and CDR2 is YENEEA. The CDR3 has 16 amino acids. Broader study findings: Nearly half of spike-specific TCRs reportedly target unmutated variant regions.

Here the sequenced sample was peripheral blood, taken 28 days after the second AZD1222 dose. The rearrangement uses TRBV11-3 and TRBJ2-2; D possibly corresponds to TRBD2 (6 bases). The receptor was isolated from an adult who received the AZD1222 COVID-19 vaccine. The CDR3 loop is CASTTDGRGDTGELFF. The CDR3 DNA reads as TGTGCCAGCACTACTGACGGGAGAGGCGACACCGGGGAGCTGTTTTTT.